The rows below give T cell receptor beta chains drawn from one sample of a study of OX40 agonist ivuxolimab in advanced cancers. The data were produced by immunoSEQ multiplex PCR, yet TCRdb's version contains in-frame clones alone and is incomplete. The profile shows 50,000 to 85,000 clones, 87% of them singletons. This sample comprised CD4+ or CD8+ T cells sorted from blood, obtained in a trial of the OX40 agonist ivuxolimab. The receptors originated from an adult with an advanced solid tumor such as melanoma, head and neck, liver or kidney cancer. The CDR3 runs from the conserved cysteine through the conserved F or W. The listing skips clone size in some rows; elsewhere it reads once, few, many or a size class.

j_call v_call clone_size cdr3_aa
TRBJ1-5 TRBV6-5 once CASSPSNQPQHF
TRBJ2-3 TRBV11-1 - CASSLVSQGAPSTDTQYF
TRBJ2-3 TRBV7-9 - CASSSTRGKGTDTQYF
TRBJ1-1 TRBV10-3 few CAISETANTEAFF
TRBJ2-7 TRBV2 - CASRGDGSTGVEQYF
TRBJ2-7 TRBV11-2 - CASSLGLAPSDYEQYF
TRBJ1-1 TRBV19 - CASTLSSQGISTEAFF
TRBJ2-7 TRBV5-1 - CASSLATGVTSSYEQYF
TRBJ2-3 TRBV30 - CAWGGMSDTDTQYF
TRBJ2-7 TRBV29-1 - CSVSSGGPPYEQYF
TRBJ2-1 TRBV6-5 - CASSYWAGRVDNEQFF